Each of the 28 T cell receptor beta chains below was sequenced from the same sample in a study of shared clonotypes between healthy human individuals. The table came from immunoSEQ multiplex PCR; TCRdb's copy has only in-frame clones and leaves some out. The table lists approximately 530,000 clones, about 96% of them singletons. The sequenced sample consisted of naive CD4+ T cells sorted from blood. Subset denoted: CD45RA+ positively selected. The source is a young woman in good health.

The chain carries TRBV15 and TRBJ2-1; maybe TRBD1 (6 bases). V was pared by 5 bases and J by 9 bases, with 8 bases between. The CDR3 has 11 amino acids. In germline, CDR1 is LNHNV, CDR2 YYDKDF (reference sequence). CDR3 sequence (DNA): TGTGCCACCAGCGGACAGTTTGAGCAGTTCTTC. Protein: CATSGQFEQFF.

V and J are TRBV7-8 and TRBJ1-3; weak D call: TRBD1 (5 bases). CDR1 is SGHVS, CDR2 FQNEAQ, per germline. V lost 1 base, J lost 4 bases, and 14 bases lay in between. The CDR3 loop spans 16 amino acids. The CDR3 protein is CASSLGRGVVGNTIYF. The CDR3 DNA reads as TGTGCCAGCAGCTTAGGGAGAGGGGTCGTCGGAAACACCATATATTTT.

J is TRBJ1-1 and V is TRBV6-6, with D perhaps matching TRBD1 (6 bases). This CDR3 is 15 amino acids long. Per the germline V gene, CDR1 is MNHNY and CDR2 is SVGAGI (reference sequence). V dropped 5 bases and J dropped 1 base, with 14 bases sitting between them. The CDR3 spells CASSNTGAGNTEAFF. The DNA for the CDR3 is TGTGCCAGCAGTAACACGGGGGCGGGGAACACTGAAGCTTTCTTT.

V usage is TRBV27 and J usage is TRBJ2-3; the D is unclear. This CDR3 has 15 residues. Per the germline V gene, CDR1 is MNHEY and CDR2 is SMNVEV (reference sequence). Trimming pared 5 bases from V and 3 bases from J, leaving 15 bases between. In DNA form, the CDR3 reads TGTGCCAGCAGTCCTTACCTTGGGATTACAGATACGCAGTATTTT. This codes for CASSPYLGITDTQYF.

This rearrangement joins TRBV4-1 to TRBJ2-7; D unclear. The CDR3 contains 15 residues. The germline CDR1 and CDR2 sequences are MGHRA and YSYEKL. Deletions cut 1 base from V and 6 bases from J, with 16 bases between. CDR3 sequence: CASSQVSSVGREQYF. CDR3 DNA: TGCGCCAGCAGCCAAGTAAGTTCCGTAGGGCGCGAGCAGTACTTC.

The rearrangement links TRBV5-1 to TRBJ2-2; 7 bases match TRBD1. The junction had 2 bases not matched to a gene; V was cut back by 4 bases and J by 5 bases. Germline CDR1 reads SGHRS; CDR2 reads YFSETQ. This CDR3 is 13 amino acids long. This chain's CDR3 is CASSRDRTGELFF. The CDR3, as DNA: TGCGCCAGCAGCAGGGACAGAACCGGGGAGCTGTTTTTT.

The CDR3 reads CASSRRGPGNTIYF. The CDR3 DNA reads as TGTGCCAGCAGCCGGCGGGGACCTGGAAACACCATATATTTT. The chain is built from TRBV5-6 and TRBJ1-3; D is perhaps TRBD1 (5 bases). V lost 4 bases and J lost 2, with 10 bases in between. The CDR3 has 14 amino acids. Per the germline V gene, CDR1 is SGHDT and CDR2 is YYEEEE.

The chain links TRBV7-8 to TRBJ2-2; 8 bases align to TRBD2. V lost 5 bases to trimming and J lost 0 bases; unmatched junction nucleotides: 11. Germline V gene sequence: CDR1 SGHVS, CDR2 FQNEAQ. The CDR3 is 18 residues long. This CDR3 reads CASSPRRAGGPNTGELFF. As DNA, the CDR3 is TGTGCCAGCAGCCCGAGGAGGGCGGGAGGACCGAACACCGGGGAGCTGTTTTTT.

The CDR3 DNA reads TGCGCCAGCAGTGAGGGTCGGGGGCAAGAGACCCAGTACTTC. This translates into CASSEGRGQETQYF. The V and J genes are TRBV10-1 and TRBJ2-5, with D possibly being TRBD2 (6 bases). Germline CDR1 is WNHNN and CDR2 is SYGVQD (reference sequence). V was shortened by 2 bases and J by 2 bases, with 9 bases between the two germline ends. The CDR3 extends over 14 amino acids.

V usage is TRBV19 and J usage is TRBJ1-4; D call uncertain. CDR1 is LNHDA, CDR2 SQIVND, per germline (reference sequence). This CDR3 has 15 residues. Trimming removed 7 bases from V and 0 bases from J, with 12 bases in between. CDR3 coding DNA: TGTGCCAGTAAAGCCTCGGGTGCAACTAATGAAAAACTGTTTTTT. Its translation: CASKASGATNEKLFF.

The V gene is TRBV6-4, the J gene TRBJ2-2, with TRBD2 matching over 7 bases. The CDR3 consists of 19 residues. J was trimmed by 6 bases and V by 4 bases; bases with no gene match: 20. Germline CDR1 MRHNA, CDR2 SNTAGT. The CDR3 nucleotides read TGTGCCAGCAGTGCTTCCCGGGCATCCAGCGGGATCGTCGCCGGGGAGCTGTTTTTT. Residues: CASSASRASSGIVAGELFF.

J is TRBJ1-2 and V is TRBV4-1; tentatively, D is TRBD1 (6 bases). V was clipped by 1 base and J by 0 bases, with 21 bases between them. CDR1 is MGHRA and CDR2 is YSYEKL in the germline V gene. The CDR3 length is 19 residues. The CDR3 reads CASSQARLPTGFANYGYTF. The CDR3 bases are TGCGCCAGCAGCCAAGCTCGCCTCCCCACAGGGTTTGCTAACTATGGCTACACCTTC.

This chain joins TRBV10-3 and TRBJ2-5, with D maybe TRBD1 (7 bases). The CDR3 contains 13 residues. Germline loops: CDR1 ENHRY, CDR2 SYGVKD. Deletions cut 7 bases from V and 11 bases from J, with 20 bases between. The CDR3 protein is CAINLRTGGEQYF. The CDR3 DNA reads TGTGCCATCAACCTTCGGACAGGCGGGGAGCAGTACTTC.

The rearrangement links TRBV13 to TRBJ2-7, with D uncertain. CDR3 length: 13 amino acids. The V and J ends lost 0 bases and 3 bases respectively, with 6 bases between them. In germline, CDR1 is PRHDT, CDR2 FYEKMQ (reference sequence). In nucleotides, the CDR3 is TGTGCCAGCAGCTTAGGGGCGTTCTACGAGCAGTACTTC. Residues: CASSLGAFYEQYF.

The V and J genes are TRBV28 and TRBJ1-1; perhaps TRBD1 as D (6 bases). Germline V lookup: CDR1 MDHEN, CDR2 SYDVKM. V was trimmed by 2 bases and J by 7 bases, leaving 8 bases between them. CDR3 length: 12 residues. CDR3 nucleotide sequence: TGTGCCAGCAGTTTACAGACAGGTGAAGCTTTCTTT. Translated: CASSLQTGEAFF.

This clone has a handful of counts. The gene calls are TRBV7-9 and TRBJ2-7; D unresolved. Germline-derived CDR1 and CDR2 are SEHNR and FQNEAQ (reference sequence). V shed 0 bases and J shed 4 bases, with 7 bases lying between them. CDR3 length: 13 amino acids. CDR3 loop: CASSLAVRYEQYF. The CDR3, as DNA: TGTGCCAGCAGCTTAGCGGTCAGGTACGAGCAGTACTTC.

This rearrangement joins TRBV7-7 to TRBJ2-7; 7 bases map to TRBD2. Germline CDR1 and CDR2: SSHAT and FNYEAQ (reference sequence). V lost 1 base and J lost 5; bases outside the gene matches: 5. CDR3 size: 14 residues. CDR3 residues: CASSLGGLSHEQYF. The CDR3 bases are TGTGCCAGCAGCTTAGGGGGACTATCGCACGAGCAGTACTTC.

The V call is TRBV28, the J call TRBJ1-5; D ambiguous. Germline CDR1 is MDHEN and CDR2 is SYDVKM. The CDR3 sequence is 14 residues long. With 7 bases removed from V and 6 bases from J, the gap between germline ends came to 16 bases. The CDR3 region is CASNPRPRGQPQHF. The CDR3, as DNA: TGTGCCAGCAATCCCCGACCCCGCGGTCAGCCCCAGCATTTT.

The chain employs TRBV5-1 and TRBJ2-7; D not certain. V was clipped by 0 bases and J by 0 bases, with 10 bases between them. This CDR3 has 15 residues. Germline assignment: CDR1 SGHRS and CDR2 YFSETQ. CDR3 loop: CASSLVGLSSYEQYF. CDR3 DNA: TGCGCCAGCAGCTTGGTGGGCTTATCCTCCTACGAGCAGTACTTC.

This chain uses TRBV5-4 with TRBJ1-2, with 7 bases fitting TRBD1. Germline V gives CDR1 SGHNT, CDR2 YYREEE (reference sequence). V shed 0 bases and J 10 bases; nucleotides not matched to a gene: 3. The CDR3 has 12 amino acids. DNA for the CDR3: TGTGCCAGCAGCTTGGGACAGGGTGACTACACCTTC. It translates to CASSLGQGDYTF. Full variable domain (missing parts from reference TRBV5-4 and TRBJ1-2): ETGVTQSPTHLIKTRGQQVTLRCSSQSGHNTVSWYQQALGQGPQFIFQYYREEENGRGNFPPRFSGLQFPNYSSELNVNALELDDSALYLCASSLGQGDYTFGSGTRLTVV.

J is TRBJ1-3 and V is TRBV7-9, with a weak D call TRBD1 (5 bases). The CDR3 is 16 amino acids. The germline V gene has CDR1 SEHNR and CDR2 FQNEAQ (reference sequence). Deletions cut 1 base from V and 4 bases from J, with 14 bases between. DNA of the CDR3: TGTGCCAGCAGCTTAGGATTCCAGGGAACGGGAAACACCATATATTTT. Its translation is CASSLGFQGTGNTIYF. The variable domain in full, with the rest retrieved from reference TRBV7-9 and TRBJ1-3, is DTGVSQNPRHKITKRGQNVTFRCDPISEHNRLYWYRQTLGQGPEFLTYFQNEAQLEKSRLLSDRFSAERPKGSFSTLEIQRTEQGDSAMYLCASSLGFQGTGNTIYFGEGSWLTVV.

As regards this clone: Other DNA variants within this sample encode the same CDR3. The CDR3 DNA is TGCGCCAGCAGCTTGACTAGCGGCAGCTCCTACGAGCAGTACTTC. Translated: CASSLTSGSSYEQYF. This chain connects TRBV5-1 to TRBJ2-7, with TRBD2 matching 8 bases. The CDR3 spans 15 residues. V was clipped by 1 base and J by 0 bases; unmatched bases: 3. CDR1 is SGHRS and CDR2 is YFSETQ in the germline V gene.

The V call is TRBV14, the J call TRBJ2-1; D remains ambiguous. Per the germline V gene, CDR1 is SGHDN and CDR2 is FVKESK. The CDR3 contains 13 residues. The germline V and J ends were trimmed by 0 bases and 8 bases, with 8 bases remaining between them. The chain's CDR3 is CASSQELGYEQFF. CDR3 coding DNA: TGTGCCAGCAGCCAAGAGCTGGGCTATGAGCAGTTCTTC. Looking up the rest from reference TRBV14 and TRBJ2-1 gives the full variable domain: EAGVTQFPSHSVIEKGQTVTLRCDPISGHDNLYWYRRVMGKEIKFLLHFVKESKQDESGMPNNRFLAERTGGTYSTLKVQPAELEDSGVYFCASSQELGYEQFFGPGTRLTVL.

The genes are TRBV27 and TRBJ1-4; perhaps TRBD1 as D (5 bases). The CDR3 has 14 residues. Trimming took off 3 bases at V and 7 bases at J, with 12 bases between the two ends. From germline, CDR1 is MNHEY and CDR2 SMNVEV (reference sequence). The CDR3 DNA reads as TGTGCCAGCAGTTTGCGAGGGGCTAGTGAAAAACTGTTTTTT. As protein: CASSLRGASEKLFF.

The CDR3, as DNA: TGTGCCAGCAGCCAAGATTTGACTAGCGGGAACTACAATGAGCAGTTCTTC. It translates to CASSQDLTSGNYNEQFF. The chain joins TRBV4-2 to TRBJ2-1, with 11 bases identical to TRBD2. The germline CDR1 and CDR2 sequences are LGHNA and YNFKEQ. The CDR3 loop spans 17 amino acids. V trimming: 0 bases; J trimming: 3 bases; junction bases outside the gene matches: 4.

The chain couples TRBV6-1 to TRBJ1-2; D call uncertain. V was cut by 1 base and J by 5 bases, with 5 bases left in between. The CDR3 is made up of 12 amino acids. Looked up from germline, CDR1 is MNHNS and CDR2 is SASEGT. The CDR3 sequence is CASSEGGYGYTF. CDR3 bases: TGTGCCAGCAGTGAAGGTGGTTATGGCTACACCTTC.

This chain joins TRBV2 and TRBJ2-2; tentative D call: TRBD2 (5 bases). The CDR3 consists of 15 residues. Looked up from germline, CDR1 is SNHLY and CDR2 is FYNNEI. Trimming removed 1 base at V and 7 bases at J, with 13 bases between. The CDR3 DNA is TGTGCCAGCAGTGAAGTCAGAACGGGGATCGGGGAGCTGTTTTTT. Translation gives CASSEVRTGIGELFF.

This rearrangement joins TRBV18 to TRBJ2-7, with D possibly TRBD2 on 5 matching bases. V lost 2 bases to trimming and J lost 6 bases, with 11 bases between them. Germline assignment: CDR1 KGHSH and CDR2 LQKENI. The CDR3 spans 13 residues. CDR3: CASSPGEGSEQYF. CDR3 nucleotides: TGTGCCAGCTCACCAGGAGAGGGCAGCGAGCAGTACTTC.